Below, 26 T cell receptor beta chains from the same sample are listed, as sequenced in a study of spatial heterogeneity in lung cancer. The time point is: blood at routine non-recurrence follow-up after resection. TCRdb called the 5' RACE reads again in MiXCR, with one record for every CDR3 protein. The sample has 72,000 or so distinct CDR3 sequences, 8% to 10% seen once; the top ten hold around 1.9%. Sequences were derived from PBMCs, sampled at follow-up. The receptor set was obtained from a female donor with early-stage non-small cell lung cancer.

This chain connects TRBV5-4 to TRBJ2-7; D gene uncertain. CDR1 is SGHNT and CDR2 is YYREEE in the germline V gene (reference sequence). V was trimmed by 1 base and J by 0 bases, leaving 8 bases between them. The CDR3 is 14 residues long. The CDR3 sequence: CASSLSGDSYEQYF. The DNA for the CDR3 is TGTGCCAGCAGCTTGAGTGGGGACTCCTACGAGCAGTACTTC.

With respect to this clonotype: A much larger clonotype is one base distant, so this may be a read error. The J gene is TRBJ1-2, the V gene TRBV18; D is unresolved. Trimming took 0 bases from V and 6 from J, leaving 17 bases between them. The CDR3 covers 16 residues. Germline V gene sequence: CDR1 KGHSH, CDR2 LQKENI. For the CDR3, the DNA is TGTGCCAGCTCACCACCGGGAACAGACCGAATACATGGCTACACCTTC. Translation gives CASSPPGTDRIHGYTF.

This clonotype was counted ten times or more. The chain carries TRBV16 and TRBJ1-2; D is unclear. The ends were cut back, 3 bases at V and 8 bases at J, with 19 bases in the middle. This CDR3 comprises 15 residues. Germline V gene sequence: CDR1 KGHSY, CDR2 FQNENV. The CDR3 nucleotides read TGTGCCAGCAGCCAGTTTACCGGGTCTTCACAGGGCTACACCTTC. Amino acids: CASSQFTGSSQGYTF.

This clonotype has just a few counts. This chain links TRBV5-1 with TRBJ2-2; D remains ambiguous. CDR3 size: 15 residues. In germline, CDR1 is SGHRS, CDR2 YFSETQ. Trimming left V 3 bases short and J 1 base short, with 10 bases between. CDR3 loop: CASSSHTQNTGELFF. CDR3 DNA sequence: TGCGCCAGCAGCTCTCACACACAGAACACCGGGGAGCTGTTTTTT.

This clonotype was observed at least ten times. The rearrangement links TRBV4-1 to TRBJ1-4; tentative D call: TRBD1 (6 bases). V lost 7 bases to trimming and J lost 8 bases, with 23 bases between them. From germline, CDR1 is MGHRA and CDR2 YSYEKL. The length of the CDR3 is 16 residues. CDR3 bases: TGCGCCAGCAAGGGAGGTAGGGGGGGAAGCAGGGAAAAACTGTTTTTT. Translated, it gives CASKGGRGGSREKLFF.

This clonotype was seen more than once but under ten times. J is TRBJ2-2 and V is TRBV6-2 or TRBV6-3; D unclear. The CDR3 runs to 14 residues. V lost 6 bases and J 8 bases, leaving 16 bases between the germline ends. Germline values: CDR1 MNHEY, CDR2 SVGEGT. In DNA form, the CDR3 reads TGTGCCAGCAGGACTTTCCTTTGGTCAGGGGAGCTGTTTTTT. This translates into CASRTFLWSGELFF.

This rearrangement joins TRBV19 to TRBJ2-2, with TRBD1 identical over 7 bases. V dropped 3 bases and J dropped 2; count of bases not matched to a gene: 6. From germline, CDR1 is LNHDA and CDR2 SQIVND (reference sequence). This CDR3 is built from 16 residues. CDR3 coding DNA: TGTGCCAGTAGTATTACTGGGGACAGTAACACCGGGGAGCTGTTTTTT. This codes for CASSITGDSNTGELFF. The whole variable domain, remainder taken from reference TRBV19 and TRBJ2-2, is DGGITQSPKYLFRKEGQNVTLSCEQNLNHDAMYWYRQDPGQGLRLIYYSQIVNDFQKGDIAEGYSVSREKKESFPLTVTSAQKNPTAFYLCASSITGDSNTGELFFGEGSRLTVL.

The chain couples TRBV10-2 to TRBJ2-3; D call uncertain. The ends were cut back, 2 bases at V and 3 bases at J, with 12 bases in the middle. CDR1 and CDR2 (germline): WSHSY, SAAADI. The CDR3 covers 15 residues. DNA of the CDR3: TGCGCCAGCAGTGAGAGCTACAGATTGACAGATACGCAGTATTTT. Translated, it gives CASSESYRLTDTQYF.

DNA for the CDR3: TGTGCCAGTAGTTCGGGACAGTTGAACACCGGGGAGCTGTTTTTT. Translating it yields CASSSGQLNTGELFF. V gene TRBV19 combines with J gene TRBJ2-2, with 7 bases fitting TRBD1. Trimming took 5 bases from V and 1 from J; bases not matched to a gene: 4. Germline V gives CDR1 LNHDA, CDR2 SQIVND (reference sequence). The CDR3 covers 15 residues.

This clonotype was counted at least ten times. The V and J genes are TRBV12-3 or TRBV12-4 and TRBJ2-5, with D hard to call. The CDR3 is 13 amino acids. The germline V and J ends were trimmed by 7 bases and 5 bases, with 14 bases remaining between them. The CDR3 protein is CASTIRHGETQYF. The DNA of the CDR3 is TGTGCCAGCACTATCCGACACGGGGAGACCCAGTACTTC.

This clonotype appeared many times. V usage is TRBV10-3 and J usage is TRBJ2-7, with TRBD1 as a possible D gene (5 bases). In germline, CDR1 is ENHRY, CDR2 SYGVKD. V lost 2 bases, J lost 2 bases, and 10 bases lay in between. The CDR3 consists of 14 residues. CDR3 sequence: CAISEGANPYEQYF. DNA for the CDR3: TGTGCCATCAGTGAGGGGGCGAACCCCTACGAGCAGTACTTC.

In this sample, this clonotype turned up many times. CDR3 DNA: TGCGCCAGCAGCCTCGACGGATACAACACTGAAGCTTTCTTT. This encodes CASSLDGYNTEAFF. This sequence joins TRBV5-1 and TRBJ1-1; D is ambiguous. The CDR3 is 14 amino acids. The V gene lost 4 bases and the J gene lost 2 bases, with 12 bases spanning the gap. CDR1 is SGHRS and CDR2 is YFSETQ in the germline V gene.

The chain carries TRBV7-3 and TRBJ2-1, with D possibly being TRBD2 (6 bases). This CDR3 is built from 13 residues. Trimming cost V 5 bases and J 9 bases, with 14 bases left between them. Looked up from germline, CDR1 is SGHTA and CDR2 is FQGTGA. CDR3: CASSRTSSGEQFF. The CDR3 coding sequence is TGTGCCAGCAGCCGTACTAGCAGTGGTGAGCAGTTCTTC.

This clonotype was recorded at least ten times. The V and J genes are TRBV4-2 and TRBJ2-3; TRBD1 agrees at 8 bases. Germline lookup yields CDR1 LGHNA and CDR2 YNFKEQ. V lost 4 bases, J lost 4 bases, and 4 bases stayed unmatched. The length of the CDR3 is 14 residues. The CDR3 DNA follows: TGTGCCAGCAGCCCTGGACAGGGACCAGATACGCAGTATTTT. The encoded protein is CASSPGQGPDTQYF.

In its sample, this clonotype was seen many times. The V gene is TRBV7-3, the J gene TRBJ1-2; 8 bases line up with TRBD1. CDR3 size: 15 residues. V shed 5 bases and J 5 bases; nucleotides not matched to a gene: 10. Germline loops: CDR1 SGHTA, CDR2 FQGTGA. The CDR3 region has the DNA TGTGCCAGCAGCGAGGGGACAGGAGCTTCTTATGGCTACACCTTC. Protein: CASSEGTGASYGYTF.

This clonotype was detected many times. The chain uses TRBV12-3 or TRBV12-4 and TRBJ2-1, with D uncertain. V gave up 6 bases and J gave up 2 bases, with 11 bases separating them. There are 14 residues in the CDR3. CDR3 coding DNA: TGTGCCAGCAGCGTGCTATTCGCCTACAATGAGCAGTTCTTC. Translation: CASSVLFAYNEQFF.

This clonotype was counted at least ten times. The CDR3, as DNA: TGTGCCAGCAGCCCGAGCAAGAGCGGGAGGGGGGGCTACGAGCAGTACTTC. Protein: CASSPSKSGRGGYEQYF. The J gene is TRBJ2-7, the V gene TRBV7-2, with 10 bases that match TRBD2. With 5 bases clipped from V and 3 bases from J, the junction kept 13 bases outside the gene matches. Germline values: CDR1 SGHTA, CDR2 FQGNSA. The CDR3 runs to 17 residues. Full variable domain (outside the CDR3, taken from reference TRBV7-2 and TRBJ2-7): GAGVSQSPSNKVTEKGKDVELRCDPISGHTALYWYRQSLGQGLEFLIYFQGNSAPDKSGLPSDRFSAERTGGSVSTLTIQRTQQEDSAVYLCASSPSKSGRGGYEQYFGPGTRLTVT.

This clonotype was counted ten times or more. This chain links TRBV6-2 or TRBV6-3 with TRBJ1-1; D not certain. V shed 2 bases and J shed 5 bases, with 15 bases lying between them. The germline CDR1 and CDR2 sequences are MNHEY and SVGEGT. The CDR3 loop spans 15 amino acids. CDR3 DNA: TGTGCCAGCAGTTACATGGGGAATTGGTTGACTGAAGCTTTCTTT. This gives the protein CASSYMGNWLTEAFF.

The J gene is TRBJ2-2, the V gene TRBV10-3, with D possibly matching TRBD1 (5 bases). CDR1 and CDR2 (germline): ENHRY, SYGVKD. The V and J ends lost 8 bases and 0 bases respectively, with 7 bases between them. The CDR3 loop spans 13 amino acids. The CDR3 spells CAIGQANTGELFF. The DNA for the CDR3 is TGTGCCATCGGACAAGCGAACACCGGGGAGCTGTTTTTT.

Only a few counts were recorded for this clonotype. The CDR3 nucleotides are TGCGCCAGCAGCCCAAATATCCTAGCGGGAGGGTTGGACGAGCAGTACTTC. Residues: CASSPNILAGGLDEQYF. The V gene is TRBV5-1, the J gene TRBJ2-7; 12 bases map to TRBD2. CDR3 length equals 17 residues. The germline V gene encodes CDR1 SGHRS and CDR2 YFSETQ. Unmatched junction bases numbered 13, after V lost 4 bases and J lost 5 bases.

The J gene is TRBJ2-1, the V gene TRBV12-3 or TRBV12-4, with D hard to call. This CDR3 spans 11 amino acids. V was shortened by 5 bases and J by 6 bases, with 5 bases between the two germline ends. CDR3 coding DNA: TGTGCCAGCAGTCGTGGCAATGAGCAGTTCTTC. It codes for CASSRGNEQFF.

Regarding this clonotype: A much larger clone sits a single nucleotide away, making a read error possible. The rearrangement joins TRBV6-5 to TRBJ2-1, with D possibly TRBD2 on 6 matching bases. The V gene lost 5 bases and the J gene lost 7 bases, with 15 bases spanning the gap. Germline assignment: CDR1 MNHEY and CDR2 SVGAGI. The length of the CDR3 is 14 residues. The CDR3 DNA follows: TGTGCCAGCAGTAAGGTGGGACTCCAAAATGAGCAGTTCTTC. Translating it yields CASSKVGLQNEQFF.

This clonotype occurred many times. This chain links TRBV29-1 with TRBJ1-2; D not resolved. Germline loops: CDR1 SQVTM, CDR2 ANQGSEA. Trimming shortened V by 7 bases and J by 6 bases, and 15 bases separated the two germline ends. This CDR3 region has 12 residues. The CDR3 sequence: CSASDPTHGYTF. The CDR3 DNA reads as TGCAGCGCTTCAGACCCCACGCATGGCTACACCTTC.

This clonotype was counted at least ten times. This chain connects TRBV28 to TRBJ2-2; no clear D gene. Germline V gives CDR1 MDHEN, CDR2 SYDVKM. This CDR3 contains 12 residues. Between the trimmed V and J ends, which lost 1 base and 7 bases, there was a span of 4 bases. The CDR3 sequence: CASSLFVGELFF. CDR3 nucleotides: TGTGCCAGCAGTTTATTCGTCGGGGAGCTGTTTTTT.

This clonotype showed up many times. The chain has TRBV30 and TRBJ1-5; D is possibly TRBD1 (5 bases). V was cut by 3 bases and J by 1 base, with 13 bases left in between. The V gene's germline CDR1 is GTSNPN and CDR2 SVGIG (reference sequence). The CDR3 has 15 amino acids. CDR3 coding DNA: TGTGCCTGGAGGAAGGGGTCTGGGAGCAATCAGCCCCAGCATTTT. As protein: CAWRKGSGSNQPQHF.

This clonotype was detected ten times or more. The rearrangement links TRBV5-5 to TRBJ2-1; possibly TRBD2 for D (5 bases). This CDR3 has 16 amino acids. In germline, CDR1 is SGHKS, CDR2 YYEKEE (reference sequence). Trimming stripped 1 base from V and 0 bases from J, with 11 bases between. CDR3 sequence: CASSLSGSNSYNEQFF. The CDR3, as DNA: TGTGCCAGCAGCTTGAGTGGGAGTAACTCCTACAATGAGCAGTTCTTC.